This TCR beta chain was identified in a study of cytomegalovirus exposure and HLA in healthy donors. Overall study context: As released early, the data held some 80 million unique TCRs from HLA-typed donors.

Study-wide results and limits: Researchers left out some V segments, among them TRBV6-2 and TRBV6-3, as indistinguishable. Earlier findings revealed that most TCR beta V segments proved productive either about 90% or about 30% of the time. Later analysis reportedly placed an Asian-associated ancestry cluster below the roughly 700-donor mean in N-insertions.

On this clone itself: Antigen specificity is unknown.

Germline CDR1 and CDR2: LNHDA and SQIVND (reference sequence). Trimming removed 3 bases from V and 4 bases from J, with 13 bases in between. The CDR3 runs to 15 residues. PCR primers comprised 60 Vbeta and 13 Jbeta primers. Assay used: immunoSEQ multiplex PCR; TCRdb lists only in-frame clones, some missing. This table has approximately 89,000 clones, about three quarters appearing once. This TCR came from a young man in good health and CMV-seropositive. The chain couples TRBV19 to TRBJ1-5; TRBD1 might be the D (6 bases). Sequencing was performed on PBMCs. The CDR3 region is CASSMNQGINQPQHF. As DNA, the CDR3 is TGTGCCAGTAGTATGAATCAGGGGATTAATCAGCCCCAGCATTTT.